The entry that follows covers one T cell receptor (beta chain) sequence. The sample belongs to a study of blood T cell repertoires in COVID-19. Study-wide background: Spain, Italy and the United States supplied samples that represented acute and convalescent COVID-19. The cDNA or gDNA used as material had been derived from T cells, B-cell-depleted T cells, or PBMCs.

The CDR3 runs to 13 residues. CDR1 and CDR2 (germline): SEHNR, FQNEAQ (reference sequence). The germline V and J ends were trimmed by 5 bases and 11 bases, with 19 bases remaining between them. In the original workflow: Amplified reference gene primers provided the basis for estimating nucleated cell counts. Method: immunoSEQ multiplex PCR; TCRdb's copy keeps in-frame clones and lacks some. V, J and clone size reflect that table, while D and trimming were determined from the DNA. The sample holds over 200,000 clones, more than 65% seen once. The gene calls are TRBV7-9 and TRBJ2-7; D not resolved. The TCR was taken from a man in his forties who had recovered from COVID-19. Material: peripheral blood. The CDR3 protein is CASSSTLESDKYF. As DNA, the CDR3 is TGTGCCAGCAGCAGTACTCTAGAATCTGATAAGTACTTC. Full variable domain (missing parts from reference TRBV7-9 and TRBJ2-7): DTGVSQNPRHKITKRGQNVTFRCDPISEHNRLYWYRQTLGQGPEFLTYFQNEAQLEKSRLLSDRFSAERPKGSFSTLEIQRTEQGDSAMYLCASSSTLESDKYFGPGTRLTVT.